This passage covers 31 T cell receptor beta chains from one sample sequenced in a study of CD8 T cells in Susac syndrome. Reverse transcription of roughly 0.5 to 1 ug RNA was carried out with random hexamers. TCRdb re-called the immunoSEQ multiplex PCR reads with MiXCR, one entry per CDR3 protein. The sample consists of 150,000 to 160,000 distinct CDR3 sequences, about 95% of them appearing once. Material for sequencing was CD4+ T cells from PBMCs. Every receptor here comes from a human donor with Susac syndrome.

CDR3 bases: TGTGCCAGCAGCCAAGATCTAGCGGGGAAGACCCAGTACTTC. Protein sequence: CASSQDLAGKTQYF. The gene calls are TRBV14 and TRBJ2-5, with 9 bases fitting TRBD2. In germline, CDR1 is SGHDN, CDR2 FVKESK. J lost 6 bases, V lost 0 bases, and 2 bases had no gene match. The CDR3 consists of 14 residues.

This chain uses TRBV7-3 with TRBJ2-2; possible D gene TRBD1, 5 bases. Trimming shortened V by 4 bases and J by 0 bases, and 6 bases separated the two germline ends. The germline gives CDR1 SGHTA, CDR2 FQGTGA. The CDR3 loop spans 14 amino acids. CDR3 bases: TGTGCCAGCAGCTCGGACACGAACACCGGGGAGCTGTTTTTT. Protein: CASSSDTNTGELFF.

The chain has TRBV7-9 and TRBJ2-5; 7 positions match TRBD1. In germline, CDR1 is SEHNR, CDR2 FQNEAQ (reference sequence). Trimming took 5 bases from V and 1 from J; bases not matched to a gene: 1. The CDR3 runs to 13 residues. The CDR3 region has the DNA TGTGCCAGCAGCGACAGGGTCCAAGAGACCCAGTACTTC. Its translation is CASSDRVQETQYF.

The chain carries TRBV15 and TRBJ1-6; possibly TRBD1 for D (6 bases). Between the trimmed V and J ends, which lost 2 bases and 7 bases, there was a span of 15 bases. The germline gives CDR1 LNHNV, CDR2 YYDKDF (reference sequence). The CDR3 runs 16 residues. The CDR3 reads CATSRLRTVSNSPLHF. In DNA, the CDR3 is TGTGCCACCAGCAGACTTCGGACAGTATCGAATTCACCCCTCCACTTT.

V gene TRBV5-4 combines with J gene TRBJ1-6; maybe TRBD1 (5 bases). CDR3 length equals 16 residues. Germline CDR1 reads SGHNT; CDR2 reads YYREEE (reference sequence). Trimming removed 1 base from V and 7 bases from J, with 15 bases in between. The CDR3 DNA sequence: TGTGCCAGCAGCTTGTCTACAGGAACAATCAATTCACCCCTCCACTTT. Translating gives CASSLSTGTINSPLHF.

CDR3 bases: TGTGCCAGCAGCCAAGCGGGGAACACCGGGGAGCTGTTTTTT. It encodes CASSQAGNTGELFF. This rearrangement joins TRBV4-2 to TRBJ2-2, with D hard to call. V gave up 1 base and J gave up 1 base, with 4 bases separating them. The CDR3 runs to 14 residues. CDR1 and CDR2 (germline): LGHNA, YNFKEQ.

The sample holds one count of this clonotype. The chain is built from TRBV7-2 and TRBJ2-5, with TRBD1 as a possible D gene (5 bases). This CDR3 is 14 amino acids long. CDR1 is SGHTA and CDR2 is FQGNSA in the germline V gene. V lost 0 bases, J lost 1 base, and 6 bases lay in between. The CDR3 coding sequence is TGTGCCAGCAGCTTAGCACAGGCCCAAGAGACCCAGTACTTC. Protein product: CASSLAQAQETQYF.

CDR3 amino acids: CASSPRAGTRTYEQYF. The DNA for the CDR3 is TGTGCCAGCTCACCCCGTGCCGGGACTCGAACCTACGAGCAGTACTTC. The gene calls are TRBV18 and TRBJ2-7; a weak D match, TRBD2 (6 bases). This CDR3 spans 16 amino acids. Germline assignment: CDR1 KGHSH and CDR2 LQKENI. V lost 3 bases, J lost 2 bases, and 17 bases lay in between.

This chain joins TRBV6-5 and TRBJ2-1, with TRBD1 identical over 8 bases. The J segment lost 2 bases and the V segment lost 6 bases, leaving 3 bases of the junction unmatched. The CDR3 loop spans 14 amino acids. Germline loops: CDR1 MNHEY, CDR2 SVGAGI. The CDR3 DNA reads as TGTGCCAGCAGATCGGGACAGGCCTACAATGAGCAGTTCTTC. Protein: CASRSGQAYNEQFF.

This chain links TRBV29-1 with TRBJ2-5, with D possibly being TRBD1 (5 bases). V dropped 6 bases and J dropped 1 base, with 15 bases sitting between them. The CDR3 is made up of 14 amino acids. CDR1 SQVTM and CDR2 ANQGSEA come from the germline V gene. The CDR3 DNA reads TGCAGCGTAGCAGGGCGGTACGGCCAAGAGACCCAGTACTTC. Amino acid sequence: CSVAGRYGQETQYF.

The chain carries TRBV5-1 and TRBJ1-2; TRBD1 matches 8 bases. Germline V gives CDR1 SGHRS, CDR2 YFSETQ. J gave up 4 bases and V 3 bases, and 8 bases lay outside the gene matches. The CDR3 loop spans 15 amino acids. The CDR3: CASSSGQAPGYGYTF. The CDR3 bases are TGCGCCAGCAGCTCGGGACAGGCCCCGGGCTATGGCTACACCTTC. The whole variable domain, remainder taken from reference TRBV5-1 and TRBJ1-2, is KAGVTQTPRYLIKTRGQQVTLSCSPISGHRSVSWYQQTPGQGLQFLFEYFSETQRNKGNFPGRFSGRQFSNSRSEMNVSTLELGDSALYLCASSSGQAPGYGYTFGSGTRLTVV.

This clonotype has a single count. The V and J genes are TRBV9 and TRBJ2-3; D is perhaps TRBD1 or TRBD2 (5 bases each). V was shortened by 4 bases and J by 7 bases, with 22 bases between the two germline ends. CDR1 SGDLS and CDR2 YYNGEE come from the germline V gene. The CDR3 has 16 residues. In nucleotides, the CDR3 is TGTGCCAGCAGCCGAGGGGCGACAAAAACGGGCAATACGCAGTATTTT. Encoded protein: CASSRGATKTGNTQYF.

The chain is built from TRBV15 and TRBJ1-1, with D maybe TRBD1 (5 bases). The CDR3 covers 16 residues. The germline V gene has CDR1 LNHNV and CDR2 YYDKDF (reference sequence). The V end was cut by 1 base, the J end by 5 bases, with 17 bases between. CDR3 sequence (DNA): TGTGCCACCAGCAGAGTAATGGACAAGCGAGGGACTGAAGCTTTCTTT. This codes for CATSRVMDKRGTEAFF.

CDR3 region: CASSPSIGGGNQPQHF. CDR3 coding DNA: TGTGCCAGCAGCCCTTCCATCGGCGGAGGCAATCAGCCCCAGCATTTT. This rearrangement joins TRBV12-3 or TRBV12-4 to TRBJ1-5; D is unclear. V lost 6 bases and J lost 2, with 17 bases in between. This CDR3 comprises 16 residues.

The V and J genes are TRBV18 and TRBJ1-3, with D perhaps matching TRBD1 (6 bases). V lost 3 bases and J 2 bases, leaving 11 bases between the germline ends. The CDR3 runs 15 residues. From germline, CDR1 is KGHSH and CDR2 LQKENI. CDR3 loop: CASSPQGIAGNTIYF. The CDR3 DNA reads TGTGCCAGCTCACCCCAGGGGATCGCTGGAAACACCATATATTTT.

This clonotype was seen once. This sequence joins TRBV20-1 and TRBJ1-5, with a weak D call TRBD1 (6 bases). Trimming left V 1 base short and J 4 bases short, with 11 bases between. Germline V CDR1 and CDR2: DFQATT, SNEGSKA (reference sequence). This CDR3 has 14 amino acids. Here the CDR3 reads CSARVSGENQPQHF. In DNA, the CDR3 is TGCAGTGCTAGAGTTTCAGGGGAGAATCAGCCCCAGCATTTT.

CDR3 bases: TGCAGTGCCCCCCCAATCTTCATGAACACTGAAGCTTTCTTT. Translation gives CSAPPIFMNTEAFF. The chain couples TRBV20-1 to TRBJ1-1; D unclear. V lost 6 bases and J 0 bases, leaving 14 bases between the germline ends. The CDR3 consists of 14 residues. CDR1 and CDR2 from the germline V gene are DFQATT and SNEGSKA (reference sequence).

V is TRBV3-1 and J is TRBJ1-1, with 8 bases identical to TRBD1. J gave up 5 bases and V 2 bases, and 7 bases lay outside the gene matches. The CDR3 is 15 residues long. CDR1 and CDR2 (germline): LGHDT, YNNKEL (reference sequence). The CDR3: CASSQSRGPGTEAFF. The CDR3 region has the DNA TGTGCCAGCAGCCAATCCAGGGGGCCGGGGACTGAAGCTTTCTTT.

The chain has TRBV20-1 and TRBJ1-5; D ambiguous. This CDR3 is built from 13 residues. V dropped 5 bases and J dropped 4 bases, with 12 bases sitting between them. From germline, CDR1 is DFQATT and CDR2 SNEGSKA (reference sequence). The CDR3, as DNA: TGCAGTGCTGTGCTTACGGGGAATCAGCCCCAGCATTTT. Encoded protein: CSAVLTGNQPQHF.

V usage is TRBV14 and J usage is TRBJ2-2; 9 nucleotides line up with TRBD1. The CDR3 runs 16 residues. CDR1 SGHDN and CDR2 FVKESK come from the germline V gene. J lost 2 bases, V lost 4 bases, and 5 bases had no gene match. CDR3 sequence: CASSPWTGDNTGELFF. The CDR3, as DNA: TGTGCCAGCAGCCCTTGGACAGGGGATAACACCGGGGAGCTGTTTTTT.

The rearrangement uses TRBV20-1 and TRBJ2-3, with a possible D match to TRBD2 (5 bases). V shed 2 bases and J shed 5 bases, with 17 bases lying between them. From germline, CDR1 is DFQATT and CDR2 SNEGSKA (reference sequence). The length of the CDR3 is 15 residues. CDR3 DNA: TGCAGTGCTAGACGGGGATTTAGCGCCGTAGATACGCAGTATTTT. It codes for CSARRGFSAVDTQYF.

This clonotype has only one observation. V and J are TRBV12-3 or TRBV12-4 and TRBJ1-2; 7 bases are a match to TRBD1. The V gene end was trimmed by 3 bases and the J gene end by 6 bases; junction bases not matched to a gene: 7. The CDR3 loop spans 14 amino acids. The CDR3 loop is CASSLRGQSDGYTF. For the CDR3, the DNA is TGTGCCAGCAGTTTGAGGGGACAGTCGGATGGCTACACCTTC.

This clonotype has a handful of counts. J is TRBJ2-7 and V is TRBV5-4; D is ambiguous. Trimming took 1 base from V and 2 from J, leaving 7 bases between them. The CDR3 is 13 residues long. The germline CDR1 and CDR2 sequences are SGHNT and YYREEE (reference sequence). The CDR3 DNA follows: TGTGCCAGCAGCTTGTCGGTTACCTACGAGCAGTACTTC. Amino acids: CASSLSVTYEQYF.

The chain is built from TRBV19 and TRBJ1-6; perhaps TRBD1 as D (5 bases). V shed 6 bases and J shed 6 bases, with 12 bases lying between them. CDR1 and CDR2 (germline): LNHDA, SQIVND (reference sequence). The CDR3 has 14 residues. The CDR3 DNA reads as TGTGCCAGTAGATCGGGGGATGGTAATTCACCCCTCCACTTT. It specifies CASRSGDGNSPLHF.

This sequence joins TRBV29-1 and TRBJ2-7, with 9 nucleotides matching TRBD1. The V gene end was trimmed by 5 bases and the J gene end by 7 bases; junction bases not matched to a gene: 12. The length of the CDR3 is 14 residues. Per germline, CDR1 SQVTM and CDR2 ANQGSEA. CDR3 nucleotides: TGCAGCGTTCAAATCGGGACAGGGACGGTGGAGCAGTACTTC. Protein: CSVQIGTGTVEQYF.

The V call is TRBV29-1, the J call TRBJ1-4, with unresolved D. Germline CDR1 is SQVTM and CDR2 is ANQGSEA. The ends were cut back, 6 bases at V and 6 bases at J, with 20 bases in the middle. The CDR3 runs to 15 residues. CDR3 sequence (DNA): TGCAGCGTCAATAACTACTTCGGTTCCGATGAAAAACTGTTTTTT. Translated, it gives CSVNNYFGSDEKLFF.

J is TRBJ2-1 and V is TRBV27; 8 nucleotides line up with TRBD2. The germline V gene encodes CDR1 MNHEY and CDR2 SMNVEV (reference sequence). Trimming took 2 bases from V and 4 from J; bases not matched to a gene: 4. The length of the CDR3 is 15 residues. CDR3 DNA sequence: TGTGCCAGCAGTTTAATAGCGGGGACTTACAATGAGCAGTTCTTC. Amino acid sequence: CASSLIAGTYNEQFF.

The chain carries TRBV20-1 and TRBJ2-7; 9 nucleotides align to TRBD1. Germline lookup yields CDR1 DFQATT and CDR2 SNEGSKA (reference sequence). The CDR3 runs to 14 residues. With V trimmed by 5 bases and J by 4 bases, 9 bases remained unmatched. CDR3 in amino acids: CSASGTGLRYEQYF. CDR3 in DNA: TGCAGTGCTTCCGGGACAGGGCTGAGGTACGAGCAGTACTTC.

V and J are TRBV12-3 or TRBV12-4 and TRBJ2-5, with 7 bases that match TRBD2. This CDR3 has 18 amino acids. V trimming: 0 bases; J trimming: 2 bases; junction bases outside the gene matches: 12. This chain's CDR3 is CASSLAPAILADQETQYF. The CDR3 nucleotides are TGTGCCAGCAGTTTAGCCCCTGCGATTCTAGCGGATCAAGAGACCCAGTACTTC.

V and J are TRBV2 and TRBJ1-5; TRBD1 is a possible D gene (5 bases). The CDR3 extends over 15 amino acids. V was clipped by 6 bases and J by 0 bases, with 12 bases between them. The germline V gene has CDR1 SNHLY and CDR2 FYNNEI. The CDR3: CASRTGSGSNQPQHF. The CDR3 nucleotides are TGTGCCAGCAGAACAGGCTCAGGTAGCAATCAGCCCCAGCATTTT.

This chain uses TRBV7-2 with TRBJ2-6; TRBD2 might be the D (5 bases). The CDR3 is 15 residues long. The germline V and J ends were trimmed by 5 bases and 2 bases, with 10 bases remaining between them. Germline assignment: CDR1 SGHTA and CDR2 FQGNSA. CDR3 sequence (DNA): TGTGCCAGCAGCCCGAGGGCTACTGGGGCCAACGTCCTGACTTTC. Translated, it gives CASSPRATGANVLTF.